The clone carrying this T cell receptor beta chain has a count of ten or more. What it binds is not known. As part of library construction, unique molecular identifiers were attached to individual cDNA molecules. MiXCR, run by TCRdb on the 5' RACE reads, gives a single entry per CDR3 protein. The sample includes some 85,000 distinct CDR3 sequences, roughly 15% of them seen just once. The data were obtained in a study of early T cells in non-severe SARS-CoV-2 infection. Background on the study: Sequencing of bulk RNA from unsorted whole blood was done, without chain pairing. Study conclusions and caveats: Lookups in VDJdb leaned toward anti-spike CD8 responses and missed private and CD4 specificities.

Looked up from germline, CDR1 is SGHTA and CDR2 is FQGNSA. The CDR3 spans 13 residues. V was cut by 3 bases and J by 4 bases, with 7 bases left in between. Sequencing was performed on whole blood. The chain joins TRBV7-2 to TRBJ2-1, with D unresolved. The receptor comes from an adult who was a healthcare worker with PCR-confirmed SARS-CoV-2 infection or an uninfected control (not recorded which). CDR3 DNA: TGTGCCAGCAGCTTGAGGCTATACAATGAGCAGTTCTTC. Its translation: CASSLRLYNEQFF.